The text below deals with one T cell receptor (beta chain). The antigen it recognizes is unknown. The record has no base qualities; no much larger clone is one base away. This specimen belongs to a study of blood T cell repertoires in COVID-19 (dated by TCRdb to about 2020). Notes on the research overall: The collaborator samples originated in the United States, Italy and Spain and spanned the acute and convalescent phases of COVID-19. The prospective study material was composed of cDNA or gDNA derived from T cells, B-cell-depleted T cells, or PBMCs. The dataset comprised deeply sampled blood TCRbeta repertoires from subjects exposed to, actively infected with, or recovered from COVID-19. The repertoires were released in a freely available public database meant as a resource for research on the immune response to SARS-CoV-2. Samples were obtained from the ongoing ImmuneRACE study (first 160 participants) and from roughly 1,300 subjects provided by 6 global collaborators. A de-identified subject ID, COVID-19 status, age in years and sex were almost always included in the sample metadata. Where available, HLA class I and class II types were taken from metadata supplied by the sample provider and were not determined by assay-based typing.

TCRbeta CDR3 regions were amplified from genomic DNA by means of the immunoSEQ Assay, a bias-controlled multiplex PCR. Processing in the source paper ran as follows. Nucleated cell counts per sample were estimated from amplification of reference gene primers within the assay. To quantify the absolute abundance of each unique TCRbeta CDR3 rearrangement, sequence reads were collapsed and filtered. Productive Simpson clonality was computed per sample as the square root of Simpson's diversity index over productive rearrangements. This is the immuneACCESS table as TCRdb keeps it, with only in-frame sequences that have V and J called. A part of the clones is gone; compared with another copy, unresolved V genes explain less than half, and the rest is unexplained. V, J and clone size derive from that table, while D and trimming were established from the DNA sequence. The sample includes a few hundred thousand clones, with roughly 85% observed a single time. The ten biggest clones cover more than 4% of the sample.

Participants in the prospective study were aged about 18 to 95 years, lived in more than 20 United States geographic areas, and enrolled through a virtual design. In the prospective study, participants were assigned to cohorts based on the clinical history participants reported in a screening survey and a study questionnaire. Exposed participants were defined as having been in contact with someone with a PCR-confirmed or clinician-diagnosed COVID-19 case within 2 weeks of study entry. Each participant in the prospective study had whole blood, serum and a nasopharyngeal or oropharyngeal swab collected by mobile phlebotomists. Over a roughly two-month period, participants in the prospective study had the option of providing additional blood draws and questionnaires. Before DNA extraction, prospective study blood samples were shipped either frozen or at room temperature. CDR1 and CDR2, looked up from the germline V gene (reference sequence), are MNHNY and SVGAGI. The CDR3 runs 16 amino acids, cysteine and phenylalanine included. Only CDR3 DNA remains: 48 bases, in frame from the first base. V is cut by 2 bases and J by 1 base, and the space between the germline ends is 14 bases.

General study outcomes and caveats: The amount of clinical and demographic metadata varied by source and participant and was provided uncurated.

Sequenced: PBMCs or T cells enriched from blood (not recorded which). Recombination linked TRBV6-6 to TRBJ2-5; a tentative D call is TRBD2 (5 bases match). The source of this sequence is a man aged 35 to 55 who had been exposed to COVID-19. CDR3 sequence: CASSYDSVRFQETQYF. The DNA sequence is TGTGCCAGCAGTTACGATAGCGTAAGGTTCCAAGAGACCCAGTACTTC.